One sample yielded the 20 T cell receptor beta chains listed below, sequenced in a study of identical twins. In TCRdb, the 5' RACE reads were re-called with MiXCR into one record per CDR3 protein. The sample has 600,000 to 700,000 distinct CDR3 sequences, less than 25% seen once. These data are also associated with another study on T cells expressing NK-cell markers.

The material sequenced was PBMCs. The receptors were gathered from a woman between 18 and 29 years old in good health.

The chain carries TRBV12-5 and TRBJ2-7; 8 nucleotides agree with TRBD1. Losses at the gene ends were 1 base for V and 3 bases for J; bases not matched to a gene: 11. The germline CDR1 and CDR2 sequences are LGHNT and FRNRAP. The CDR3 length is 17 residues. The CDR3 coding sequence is TGTGCTAGTGGTTTGGAAACGACCGGGACAGGAAACTACGAGCAGTACTTC. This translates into CASGLETTGTGNYEQYF.

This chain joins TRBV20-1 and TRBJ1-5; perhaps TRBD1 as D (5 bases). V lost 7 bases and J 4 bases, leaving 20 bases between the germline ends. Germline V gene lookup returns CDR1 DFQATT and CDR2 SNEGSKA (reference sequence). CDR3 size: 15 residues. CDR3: CSVVGDDYLNQPQHF. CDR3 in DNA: TGCAGTGTCGTCGGGGACGATTACCTTAATCAGCCCCAGCATTTT.

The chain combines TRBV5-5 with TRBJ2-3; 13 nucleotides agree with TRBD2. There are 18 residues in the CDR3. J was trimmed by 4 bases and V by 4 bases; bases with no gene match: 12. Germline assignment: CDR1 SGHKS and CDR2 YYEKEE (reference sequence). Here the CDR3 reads CASSIGLAGVGGSDTQYF. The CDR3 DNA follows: TGTGCCAGCAGCATCGGACTAGCGGGAGTTGGCGGCTCAGATACGCAGTATTTT. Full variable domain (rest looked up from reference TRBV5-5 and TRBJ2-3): DAGVTQSPTHLIKTRGQQVTLRCSPISGHKSVSWYQQVLGQGPQFIFQYYEKEERGRGNFPDRFSARQFPNYSSELNVNALLLGDSALYLCASSIGLAGVGGSDTQYFGPGTRLTVL.

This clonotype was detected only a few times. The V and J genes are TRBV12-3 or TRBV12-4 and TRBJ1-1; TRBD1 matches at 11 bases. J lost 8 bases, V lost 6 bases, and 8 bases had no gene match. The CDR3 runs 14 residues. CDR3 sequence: CASSTDRGPSEAFF. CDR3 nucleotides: TGTGCCAGCAGCACGGACAGGGGGCCATCCGAAGCTTTCTTT.

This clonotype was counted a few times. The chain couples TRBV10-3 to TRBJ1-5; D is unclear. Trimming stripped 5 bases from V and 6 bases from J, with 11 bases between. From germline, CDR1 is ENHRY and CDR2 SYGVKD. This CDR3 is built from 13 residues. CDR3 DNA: TGTGCCATCAGTAGGGAGTCCGGTCAGCCCCAGCATTTT. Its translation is CAISRESGQPQHF.

CDR3 protein: CSALAGGLLQETQYF. DNA for the CDR3: TGCAGTGCCCTAGCGGGGGGGCTTCTCCAAGAGACCCAGTACTTC. This chain links TRBV20-1 with TRBJ2-5; 12 bases align to TRBD2. With V trimmed by 6 bases and J by 1 base, 6 bases remained unmatched. Germline values: CDR1 DFQATT, CDR2 SNEGSKA (reference sequence). This CDR3 is built from 15 residues.

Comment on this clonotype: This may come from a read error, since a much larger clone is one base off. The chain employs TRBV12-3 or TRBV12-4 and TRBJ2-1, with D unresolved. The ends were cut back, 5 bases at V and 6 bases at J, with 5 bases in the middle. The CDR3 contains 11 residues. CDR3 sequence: CASSGLNEQFF. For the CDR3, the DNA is TGTGCCAGCAGTGGGCTCAATGAGCAGTTCTTC.

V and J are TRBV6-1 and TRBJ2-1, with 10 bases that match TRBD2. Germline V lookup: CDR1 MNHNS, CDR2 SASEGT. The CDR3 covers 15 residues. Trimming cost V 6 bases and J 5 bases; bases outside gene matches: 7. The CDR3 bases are TGTGCCAGCAGGGCCGCACTAGCGGGGAACAATGAGCAGTTCTTC. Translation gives CASRAALAGNNEQFF.

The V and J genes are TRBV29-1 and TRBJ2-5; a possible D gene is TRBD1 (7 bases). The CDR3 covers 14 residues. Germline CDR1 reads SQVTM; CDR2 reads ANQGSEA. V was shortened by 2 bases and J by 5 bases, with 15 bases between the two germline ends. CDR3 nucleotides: TGCAGCGTTGAATACAAGGGGGCGGGGGAGACCCAGTACTTC. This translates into CSVEYKGAGETQYF.

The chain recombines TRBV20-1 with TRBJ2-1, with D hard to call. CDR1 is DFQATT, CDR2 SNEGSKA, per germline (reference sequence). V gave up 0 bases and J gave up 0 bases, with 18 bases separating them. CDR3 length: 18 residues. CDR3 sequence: CSARDLSGIASSYNEQFF. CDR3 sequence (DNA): TGCAGTGCTAGAGATTTATCCGGAATAGCCAGCTCCTACAATGAGCAGTTCTTC.

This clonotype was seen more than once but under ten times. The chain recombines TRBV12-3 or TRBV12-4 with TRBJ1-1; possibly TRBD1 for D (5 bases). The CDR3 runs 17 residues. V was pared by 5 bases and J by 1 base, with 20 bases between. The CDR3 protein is CASSRQLPGAGNTEAFF. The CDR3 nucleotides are TGTGCCAGCAGTCGTCAACTGCCTGGGGCCGGGAACACTGAAGCTTTCTTT.

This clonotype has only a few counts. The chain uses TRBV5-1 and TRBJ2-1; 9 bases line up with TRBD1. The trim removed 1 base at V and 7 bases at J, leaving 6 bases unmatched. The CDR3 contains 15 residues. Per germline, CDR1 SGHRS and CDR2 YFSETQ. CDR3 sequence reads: CASSLQGTGMNEQFF. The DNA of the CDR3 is TGCGCCAGCAGCTTGCAAGGGACAGGGATGAATGAGCAGTTCTTC.

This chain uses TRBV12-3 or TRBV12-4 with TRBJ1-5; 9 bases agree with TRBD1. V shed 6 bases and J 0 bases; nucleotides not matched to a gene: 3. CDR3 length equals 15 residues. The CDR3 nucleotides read TGTGCCAGCAGGACGGGACAGGGTAGCAATCAGCCCCAGCATTTT. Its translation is CASRTGQGSNQPQHF.

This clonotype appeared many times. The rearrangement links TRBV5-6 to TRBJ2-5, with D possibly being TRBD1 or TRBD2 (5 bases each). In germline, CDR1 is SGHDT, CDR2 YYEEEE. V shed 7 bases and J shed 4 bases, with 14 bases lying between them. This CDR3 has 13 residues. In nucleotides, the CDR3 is TGTGCCAGCGGGGACGGCGGGCGAGAGACCCAGTACTTC. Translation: CASGDGGRETQYF.

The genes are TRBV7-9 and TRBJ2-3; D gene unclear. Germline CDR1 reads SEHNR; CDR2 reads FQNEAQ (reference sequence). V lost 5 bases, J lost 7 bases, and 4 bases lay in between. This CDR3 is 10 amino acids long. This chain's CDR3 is CASSVNTQYF. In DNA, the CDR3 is TGTGCCAGCAGCGTTAATACGCAGTATTTT.

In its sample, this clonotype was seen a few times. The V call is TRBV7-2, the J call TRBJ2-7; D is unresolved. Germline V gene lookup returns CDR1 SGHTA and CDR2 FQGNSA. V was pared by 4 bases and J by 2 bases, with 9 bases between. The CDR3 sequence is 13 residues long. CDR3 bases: TGTGCCAGCAGCTCATTACCGGCCTACGAGCAGTACTTC. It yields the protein CASSSLPAYEQYF.

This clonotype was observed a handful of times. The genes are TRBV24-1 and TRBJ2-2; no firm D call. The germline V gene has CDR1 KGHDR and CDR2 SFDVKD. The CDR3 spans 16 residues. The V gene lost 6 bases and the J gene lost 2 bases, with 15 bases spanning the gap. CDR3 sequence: CATSNKRDLNTGELFF. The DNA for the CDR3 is TGTGCCACCAGTAATAAGCGCGACCTAAACACCGGGGAGCTGTTTTTT.

The CDR3 DNA sequence: TGTGCCAGCAGCTGCTTATCGACAGGGTCACCCATGAACACTGAAGCTTTCTTT. It specifies CASSCLSTGSPMNTEAFF. V gene TRBV11-2 combines with J gene TRBJ1-1; 7 bases are shared with TRBD1. Germline lookup yields CDR1 SGHAT and CDR2 FQNNGV. The CDR3 totals 18 residues. Trimming took 4 bases from V and 0 from J; bases not matched to a gene: 14.

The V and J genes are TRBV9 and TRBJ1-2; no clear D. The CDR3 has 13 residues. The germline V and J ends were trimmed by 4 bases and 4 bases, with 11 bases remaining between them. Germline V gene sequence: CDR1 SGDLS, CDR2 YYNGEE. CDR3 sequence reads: CASSPGELYGYTF. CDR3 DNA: TGTGCCAGCAGCCCCGGGGAGCTCTATGGCTACACCTTC.

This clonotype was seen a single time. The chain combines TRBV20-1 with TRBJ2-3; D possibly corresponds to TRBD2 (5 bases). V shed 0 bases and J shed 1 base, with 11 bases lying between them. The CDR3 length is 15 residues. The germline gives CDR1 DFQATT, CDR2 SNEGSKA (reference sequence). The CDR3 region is CSAREGSDRTDTQYF. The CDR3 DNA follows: TGCAGTGCTAGAGAGGGGAGCGACCGCACAGATACGCAGTATTTT.